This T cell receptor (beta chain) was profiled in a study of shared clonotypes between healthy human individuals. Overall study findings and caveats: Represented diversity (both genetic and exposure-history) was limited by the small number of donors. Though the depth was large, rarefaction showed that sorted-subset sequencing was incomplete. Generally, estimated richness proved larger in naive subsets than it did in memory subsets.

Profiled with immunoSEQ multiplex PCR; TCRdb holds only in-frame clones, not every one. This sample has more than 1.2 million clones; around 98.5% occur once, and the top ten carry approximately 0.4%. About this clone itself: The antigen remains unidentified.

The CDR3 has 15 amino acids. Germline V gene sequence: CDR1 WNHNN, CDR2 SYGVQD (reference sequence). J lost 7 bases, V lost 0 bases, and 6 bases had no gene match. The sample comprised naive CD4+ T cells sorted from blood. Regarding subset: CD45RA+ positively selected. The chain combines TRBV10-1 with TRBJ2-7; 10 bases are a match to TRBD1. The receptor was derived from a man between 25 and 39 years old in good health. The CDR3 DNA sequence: TGCGCCAGCAGTGAGTCGGGGACAGGGGCGGGGGAGCAGTACTTC. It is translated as CASSESGTGAGEQYF.